Sequencing of this TCR beta chain was carried out in a study of blood T cell repertoires in COVID-19. This CDR3 region has 13 residues. Germline CDR1 reads KGHSH; CDR2 reads LQKENI. The V gene lost 6 bases and the J gene lost 9 bases, with 15 bases spanning the gap. Original analysis: Estimation of nucleated cell counts relied on the amplification of reference gene primers. TCRdb keeps only in-frame clones here, not all; method: immunoSEQ multiplex PCR. V and J calls plus clone size are reproduced from that table; the DNA served to infer D and trimming. The repertoire holds under 110,000 clones, 65% to 75% seen once, with approximately 0.9% in the top ten.

The sample comprised peripheral blood. The chain uses TRBV18 and TRBJ1-5, with D unresolved. This TCR was recovered from a human donor with acute or convalescent COVID-19. The donor label of this sample is uncertain. The CDR3 loop is CASSQSSEGPQHF. The CDR3 bases are TGTGCCAGCTCCCAGAGTTCTGAGGGGCCCCAGCATTTT.